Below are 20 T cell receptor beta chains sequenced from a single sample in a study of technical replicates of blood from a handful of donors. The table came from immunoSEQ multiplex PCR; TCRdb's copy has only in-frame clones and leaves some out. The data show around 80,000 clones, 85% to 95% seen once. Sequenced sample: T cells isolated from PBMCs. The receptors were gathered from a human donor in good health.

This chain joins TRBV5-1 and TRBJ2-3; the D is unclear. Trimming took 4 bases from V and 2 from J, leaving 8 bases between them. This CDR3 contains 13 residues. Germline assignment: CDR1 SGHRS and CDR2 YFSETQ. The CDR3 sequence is CASSVELTDTQYF. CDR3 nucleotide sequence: TGCGCCAGCAGCGTAGAACTCACAGATACGCAGTATTTT.

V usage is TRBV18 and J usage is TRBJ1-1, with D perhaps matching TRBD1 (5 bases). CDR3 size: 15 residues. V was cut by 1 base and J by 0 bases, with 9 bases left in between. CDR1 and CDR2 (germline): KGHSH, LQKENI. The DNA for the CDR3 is TGTGCCAGCTCACCACGGGGGGAATTGAACACTGAAGCTTTCTTT. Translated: CASSPRGELNTEAFF.

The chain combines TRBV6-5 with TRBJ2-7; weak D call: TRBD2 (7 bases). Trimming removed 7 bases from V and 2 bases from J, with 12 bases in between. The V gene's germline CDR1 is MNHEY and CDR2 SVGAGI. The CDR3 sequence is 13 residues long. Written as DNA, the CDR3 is TGTGCCAGCAAGAGAGGGGGGGCCTACGAGCAGTACTTC. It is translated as CASKRGGAYEQYF.

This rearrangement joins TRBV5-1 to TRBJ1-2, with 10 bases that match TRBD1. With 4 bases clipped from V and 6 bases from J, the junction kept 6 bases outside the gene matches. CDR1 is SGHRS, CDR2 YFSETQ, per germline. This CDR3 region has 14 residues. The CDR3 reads CASSGGQGGDGYTF. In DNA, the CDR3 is TGCGCCAGCAGCGGCGGACAGGGGGGCGATGGCTACACCTTC.

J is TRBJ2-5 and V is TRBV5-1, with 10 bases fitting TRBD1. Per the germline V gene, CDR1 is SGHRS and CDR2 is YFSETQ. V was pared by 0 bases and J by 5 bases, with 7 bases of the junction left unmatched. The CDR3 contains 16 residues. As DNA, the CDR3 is TGCGCCAGCAGCTTGGCGGGACAGGGGCCGGGGGAGACCCAGTACTTC. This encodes CASSLAGQGPGETQYF.

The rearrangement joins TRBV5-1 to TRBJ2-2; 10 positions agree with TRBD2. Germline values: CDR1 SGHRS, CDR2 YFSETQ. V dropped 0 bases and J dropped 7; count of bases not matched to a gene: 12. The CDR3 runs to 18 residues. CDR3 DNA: TGCGCCAGCAGCTTGGCCCCCCTAGCGGGAGTCGCAGGCGGGGAGCTGTTTTTT. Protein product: CASSLAPLAGVAGGELFF.

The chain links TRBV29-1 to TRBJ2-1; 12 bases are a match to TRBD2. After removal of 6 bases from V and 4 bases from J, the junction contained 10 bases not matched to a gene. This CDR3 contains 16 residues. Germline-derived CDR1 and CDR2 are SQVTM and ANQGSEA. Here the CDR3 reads CSVDTPGLAGYNEQFF. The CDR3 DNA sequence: TGCAGCGTCGACACTCCTGGACTAGCGGGATACAATGAGCAGTTCTTC.

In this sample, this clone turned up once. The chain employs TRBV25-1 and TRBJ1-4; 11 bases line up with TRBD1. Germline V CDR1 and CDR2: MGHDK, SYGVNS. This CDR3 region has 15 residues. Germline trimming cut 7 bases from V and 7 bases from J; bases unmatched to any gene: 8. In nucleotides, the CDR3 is TGTGCCAGCACCCCGGGACAGGGGGAGGTTGAAAAACTGTTTTTT. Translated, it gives CASTPGQGEVEKLFF.

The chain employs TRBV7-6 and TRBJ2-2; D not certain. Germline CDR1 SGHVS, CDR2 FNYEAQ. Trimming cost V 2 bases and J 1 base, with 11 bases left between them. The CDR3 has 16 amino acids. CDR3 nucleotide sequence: TGTGCCAGCAGCTTAAAAACAGCACTGAACACCGGGGAGCTGTTTTTT. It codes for CASSLKTALNTGELFF.

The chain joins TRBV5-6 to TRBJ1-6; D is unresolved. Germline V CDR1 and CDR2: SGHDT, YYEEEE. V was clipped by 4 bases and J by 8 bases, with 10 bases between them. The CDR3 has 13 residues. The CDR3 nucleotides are TGTGCCAGCAGCCCGGTGCGGGATTCACCCCTCCACTTT. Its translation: CASSPVRDSPLHF.

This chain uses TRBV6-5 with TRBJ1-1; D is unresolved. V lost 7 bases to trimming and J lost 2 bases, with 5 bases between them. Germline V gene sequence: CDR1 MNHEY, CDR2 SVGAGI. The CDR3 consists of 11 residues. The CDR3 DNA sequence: TGTGCCAGCACCTCCAACACTGAAGCTTTCTTT. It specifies CASTSNTEAFF.

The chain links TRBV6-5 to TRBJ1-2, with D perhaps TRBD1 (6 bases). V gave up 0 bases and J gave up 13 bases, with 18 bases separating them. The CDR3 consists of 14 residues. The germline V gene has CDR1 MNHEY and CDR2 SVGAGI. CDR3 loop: CASSYSMDSLRLTF. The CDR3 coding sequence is TGTGCCAGCAGTTACTCGATGGACAGTCTACGACTCACCTTC.

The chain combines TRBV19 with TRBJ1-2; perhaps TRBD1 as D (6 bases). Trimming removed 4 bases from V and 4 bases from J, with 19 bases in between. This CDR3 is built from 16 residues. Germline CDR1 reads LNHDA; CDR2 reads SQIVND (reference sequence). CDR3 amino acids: CASSTPYRDGGYGYTF. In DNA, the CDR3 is TGTGCCAGTAGTACACCCTACAGGGATGGGGGCTATGGCTACACCTTC. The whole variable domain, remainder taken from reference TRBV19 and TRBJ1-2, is DGGITQSPKYLFRKEGQNVTLSCEQNLNHDAMYWYRQDPGQGLRLIYYSQIVNDFQKGDIAEGYSVSREKKESFPLTVTSAQKNPTAFYLCASSTPYRDGGYGYTFGSGTRLTVV.

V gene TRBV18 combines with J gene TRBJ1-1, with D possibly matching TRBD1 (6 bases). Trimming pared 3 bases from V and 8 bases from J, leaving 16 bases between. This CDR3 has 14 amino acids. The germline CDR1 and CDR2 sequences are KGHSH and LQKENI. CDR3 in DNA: TGTGCCAGCTCACCGCGACAGGCTTTGGGCGAAGCTTTCTTT. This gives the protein CASSPRQALGEAFF.

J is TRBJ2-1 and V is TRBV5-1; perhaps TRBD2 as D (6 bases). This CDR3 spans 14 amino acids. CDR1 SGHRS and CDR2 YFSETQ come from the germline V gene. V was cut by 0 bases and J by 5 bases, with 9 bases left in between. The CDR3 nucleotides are TGCGCCAGCAGCTTGGGTAGCGGAGACAATGAGCAGTTCTTC. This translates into CASSLGSGDNEQFF.

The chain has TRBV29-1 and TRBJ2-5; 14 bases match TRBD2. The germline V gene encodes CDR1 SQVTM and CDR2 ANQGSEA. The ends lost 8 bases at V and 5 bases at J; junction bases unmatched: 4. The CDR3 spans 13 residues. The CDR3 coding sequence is TGCAGCCCGAGACTAGCGGGGGGGGAGACCCAGTACTTC. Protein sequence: CSPRLAGGETQYF.

In nucleotides, the CDR3 is TGTGCCAGCAGACCCCCCGCTAGCGGGAGTGGAGAGACCCAGTACTTC. Its protein product is CASRPPASGSGETQYF. This chain uses TRBV13 with TRBJ2-5; 10 bases are a match to TRBD2. The junction had 11 bases not matched to a gene; V was cut back by 6 bases and J by 4 bases. The germline gives CDR1 PRHDT, CDR2 FYEKMQ (reference sequence). The CDR3 loop spans 16 amino acids.

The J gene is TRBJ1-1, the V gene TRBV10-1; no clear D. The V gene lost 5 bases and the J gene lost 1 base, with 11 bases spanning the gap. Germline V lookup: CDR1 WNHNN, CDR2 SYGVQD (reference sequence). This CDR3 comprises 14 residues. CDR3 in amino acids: CASSLKAANTEAFF. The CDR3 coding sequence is TGCGCCAGCAGTCTCAAAGCCGCGAACACTGAAGCTTTCTTT.

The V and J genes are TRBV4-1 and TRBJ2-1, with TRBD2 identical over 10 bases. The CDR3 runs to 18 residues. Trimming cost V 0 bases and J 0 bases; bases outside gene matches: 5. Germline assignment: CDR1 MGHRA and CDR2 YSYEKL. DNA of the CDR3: TGCGCCAGCAGCCAAGAGACTAGCGGGCTACCCTCCTACAATGAGCAGTTCTTC. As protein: CASSQETSGLPSYNEQFF.

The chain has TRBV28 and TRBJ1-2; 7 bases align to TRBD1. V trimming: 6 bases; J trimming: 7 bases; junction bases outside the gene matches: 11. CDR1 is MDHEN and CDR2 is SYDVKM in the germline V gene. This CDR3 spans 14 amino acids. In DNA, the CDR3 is TGTGCCAGCAGGTCACAGGGGTCTCCCCCTGGCTACACCTTC. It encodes CASRSQGSPPGYTF.